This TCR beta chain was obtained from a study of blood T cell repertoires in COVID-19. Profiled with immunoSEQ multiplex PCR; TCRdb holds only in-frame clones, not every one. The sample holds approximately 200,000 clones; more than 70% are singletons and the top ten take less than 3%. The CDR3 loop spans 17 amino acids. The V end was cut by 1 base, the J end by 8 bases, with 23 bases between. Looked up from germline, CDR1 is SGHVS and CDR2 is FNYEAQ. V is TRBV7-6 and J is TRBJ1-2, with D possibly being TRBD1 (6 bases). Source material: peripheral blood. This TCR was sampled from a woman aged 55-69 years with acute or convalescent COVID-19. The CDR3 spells CASSLVWDTSYSMGYTF. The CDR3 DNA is TGTGCCAGCAGCTTAGTCTGGGACACATCCTATTCTATGGGCTACACCTTC.